The 20 T cell receptor beta chains below all came from one sample that was sequenced in a study of blood T cell repertoires in COVID-19. The assay was immunoSEQ multiplex PCR, and TCRdb's table has in-frame clones only and misses some. The sample contains about 190,000 clones, roughly 87% of which appear only once. The sequenced sample consisted of peripheral blood. These receptors all stem from a man aged 60 to 75 with active or convalescent COVID-19.

This clone appeared a single time. V gene TRBV6-6 combines with J gene TRBJ1-3, with TRBD1 as a possible D gene (5 bases). The germline gives CDR1 MNHNY, CDR2 SVGAGI (reference sequence). Trimming shortened V by 8 bases and J by 0 bases, and 11 bases separated the two germline ends. This CDR3 has 14 amino acids. The CDR3 sequence is CASAKTDSGNTIYF. CDR3 coding DNA: TGTGCCAGCGCTAAGACAGACTCTGGAAACACCATATATTTT.

The CDR3 DNA is TGTGCCAGCAGGGACAGGGGGCAGGTCACAGATACGCAGTATTTT. Amino acids: CASRDRGQVTDTQYF. The V and J genes are TRBV6-5 and TRBJ2-3; 11 nucleotides line up with TRBD1. The CDR3 is 15 residues long. The junction had 4 bases not matched to a gene; V was cut back by 6 bases and J by 2 bases. CDR1 is MNHEY, CDR2 SVGAGI, per germline.

Comment on this clone: Other DNA sequences in the sample encode the same CDR3. The chain couples TRBV5-1 to TRBJ2-2; 7 bases are shared with TRBD1. The V gene's germline CDR1 is SGHRS and CDR2 YFSETQ. The CDR3 consists of 15 residues. J lost 0 bases, V lost 4 bases, and 3 bases had no gene match. The CDR3 spells CASSLGTANTGELFF. The CDR3 nucleotides read TGCGCCAGCAGCCTCGGGACAGCGAACACCGGGGAGCTGTTTTTT.

The rearrangement uses TRBV9 and TRBJ2-7; TRBD1 matches at 7 bases. Germline V gene lookup returns CDR1 SGDLS and CDR2 YYNGEE. The CDR3 extends over 13 amino acids. V was pared by 4 bases and J by 7 bases, with 8 bases of the junction left unmatched. CDR3 sequence reads: CASSPQGDREQYF. CDR3 DNA sequence: TGTGCCAGCAGCCCTCAGGGGGACCGGGAGCAGTACTTC. The entire variable domain, with the rest obtained from reference TRBV9 and TRBJ2-7, is as follows: DSGVTQTPKHLITATGQRVTLRCSPRSGDLSVYWYQQSLDQGLQFLIQYYNGEERAKGNILERFSAQQFPDLHSELNLSSLELGDSALYFCASSPQGDREQYFGPGTRLTVT.

The chain combines TRBV9 with TRBJ2-2, with TRBD1 as a possible D gene (5 bases). V was shortened by 0 bases and J by 5 bases, with 8 bases between the two germline ends. This CDR3 is built from 14 residues. The germline gives CDR1 SGDLS, CDR2 YYNGEE. The CDR3 region is CASSVVAGTGELFF. In nucleotides, the CDR3 is TGTGCCAGCAGCGTAGTGGCAGGGACCGGGGAGCTGTTTTTT.

This clone was picked up one time. The chain couples TRBV6-6 to TRBJ1-1, with 7 bases lining up with TRBD1. With V trimmed by 5 bases and J by 4 bases, 7 bases remained unmatched. Germline V gives CDR1 MNHNY, CDR2 SVGAGI (reference sequence). The CDR3 is 14 amino acids. As DNA, the CDR3 is TGTGCCAGCAGTGAGACAGGGAGGACCACTGAAGCTTTCTTT. This gives the protein CASSETGRTTEAFF.

This sequence joins TRBV6-1 and TRBJ2-2; TRBD2 agrees at 8 bases. CDR1 and CDR2 from the germline V gene are MNHNS and SASEGT. Trimming took 2 bases from V and 4 from J; bases not matched to a gene: 3. This CDR3 is 15 amino acids long. The CDR3 here is CASSEIGLATGELFF. CDR3 sequence (DNA): TGTGCCAGCAGTGAAATAGGACTAGCCACCGGGGAGCTGTTTTTT.

This chain links TRBV6-6 with TRBJ2-5, with 13 nucleotides matching TRBD2. This CDR3 contains 16 residues. J gave up 5 bases and V 5 bases, and 8 bases lay outside the gene matches. Germline CDR1 reads MNHNY; CDR2 reads SVGAGI (reference sequence). The CDR3 sequence is CASSRLAGGATETQYF. CDR3 nucleotides: TGTGCCAGCAGTCGACTAGCGGGGGGAGCTACGGAGACCCAGTACTTC.

Only one count was recorded for this clone. The V gene is TRBV6-1, the J gene TRBJ1-1; D unclear. Germline CDR1 MNHNS, CDR2 SASEGT. The CDR3 runs 15 residues. V was clipped by 4 bases and J by 0 bases, with 12 bases between them. The CDR3 loop reads CASSALELMNTEAFF. The CDR3, as DNA: TGTGCCAGCAGTGCGTTGGAGCTTATGAACACTGAAGCTTTCTTT.

The V gene is TRBV6-1, the J gene TRBJ1-5; 7 positions match TRBD1. CDR1 is MNHNS and CDR2 is SASEGT in the germline V gene. The CDR3 totals 18 residues. Trimming cost V 4 bases and J 0 bases; bases outside gene matches: 12. The CDR3 protein is CASSGPGPGQNSNQPQHF. The CDR3 nucleotides are TGTGCCAGCAGTGGCCCCGGCCCGGGACAGAATAGCAATCAGCCCCAGCATTTT.

The chain is built from TRBV2 and TRBJ2-7, with 7 bases lining up with TRBD1. The V gene end was trimmed by 3 bases and the J gene end by 3 bases; junction bases not matched to a gene: 2. The CDR3 is 13 residues long. Germline V gives CDR1 SNHLY, CDR2 FYNNEI. The CDR3 nucleotides read TGTGCCAGCAGTGATGACAGGGACTACGAGCAGTACTTC. The encoded protein is CASSDDRDYEQYF.

The chain employs TRBV10-3 and TRBJ2-5, with D maybe TRBD2 (5 bases). Germline loops: CDR1 ENHRY, CDR2 SYGVKD. The CDR3 is 14 amino acids. V lost 2 bases, J lost 1 base, and 8 bases lay in between. The CDR3 nucleotides are TGTGCCATCAGTGAGCGGGGAGTCCAAGAGACCCAGTACTTC. This encodes CAISERGVQETQYF.

There are a few counts of this clone. The genes are TRBV19 and TRBJ1-2, with 10 bases identical to TRBD1. CDR3 size: 15 residues. V was pared by 6 bases and J by 0 bases, with 4 bases of the junction left unmatched. Germline V CDR1 and CDR2: LNHDA, SQIVND (reference sequence). CDR3 loop: CASSPTGGPNYGYTF. The CDR3 DNA reads TGTGCCAGTAGCCCGACAGGGGGCCCTAACTATGGCTACACCTTC.

The V gene is TRBV18, the J gene TRBJ2-6; 8 positions agree with TRBD1. V lost 5 bases, J lost 0 bases, and 3 bases stayed unmatched. The CDR3 spans 16 residues. Germline V gives CDR1 KGHSH, CDR2 LQKENI. The CDR3 is CASSAGGISGANVLTF. The CDR3 DNA follows: TGTGCCAGCTCAGCAGGGGGCATCTCTGGGGCCAACGTCCTGACTTTC.

The V and J genes are TRBV5-1 and TRBJ1-1; 7 nucleotides match TRBD1. V gave up 1 base and J gave up 3 bases; unmatched junction bases: 9. Germline CDR1 is SGHRS and CDR2 is YFSETQ. The CDR3 contains 16 residues. This chain's CDR3 is CASSLWGQQGDTEAFF. CDR3 nucleotides: TGCGCCAGCAGCTTGTGGGGCCAGCAGGGGGACACTGAAGCTTTCTTT. Combining the CDR3 with reference TRBV5-1 and TRBJ1-1 gives the whole variable domain KAGVTQTPRYLIKTRGQQVTLSCSPISGHRSVSWYQQTPGQGLQFLFEYFSETQRNKGNFPGRFSGRQFSNSRSEMNVSTLELGDSALYLCASSLWGQQGDTEAFFGQGTRLTVV.

The rearrangement uses TRBV7-2 and TRBJ2-7, with TRBD2 identical over 7 bases. Germline V lookup: CDR1 SGHTA, CDR2 FQGNSA. CDR3 length equals 14 residues. Trimming took 1 base from V and 6 from J; bases not matched to a gene: 6. The CDR3 sequence is CASSLVGAGLEQYF. CDR3 coding DNA: TGTGCCAGCAGCTTAGTAGGAGCGGGGCTCGAGCAGTACTTC.

The V call is TRBV7-3, the J call TRBJ2-5, with TRBD2 identical over 12 bases. With V trimmed by 0 bases and J by 2 bases, 7 bases remained unmatched. The CDR3 is 18 amino acids. Germline V CDR1 and CDR2: SGHTA, FQGTGA. CDR3 amino acids: CASSLTGLAGPSQETQYF. The CDR3 DNA is TGTGCCAGCAGCTTAACTGGACTAGCGGGACCAAGTCAAGAGACCCAGTACTTC. The complete variable domain, with remaining parts taken from reference TRBV7-3 and TRBJ2-5, reads GAGVSQTPSNKVTEKGKYVELRCDPISGHTALYWYRQSLGQGPEFLIYFQGTGAADDSGLPNDRFFAVRPEGSVSTLKIQRTERGDSAVYLCASSLTGLAGPSQETQYFGPGTRLLVL.

This clone is a singleton in its sample. This chain uses TRBV7-9 with TRBJ2-2, with D tentatively TRBD1 (6 bases). The CDR3 contains 15 residues. V lost 2 bases and J lost 6, with 13 bases in between. Germline V gene lookup returns CDR1 SEHNR and CDR2 FQNEAQ (reference sequence). DNA for the CDR3: TGTGCCAGCAGCTTATCGTCTAACAGGGCCGGGGAGCTGTTTTTT. It specifies CASSLSSNRAGELFF.

This rearrangement joins TRBV4-1 to TRBJ1-1; 8 bases match TRBD1. Germline CDR1 reads MGHRA; CDR2 reads YSYEKL. The CDR3 has 15 amino acids. After removal of 3 bases from V and 1 base from J, the junction contained 4 bases not matched to a gene. The CDR3 sequence: CASSHQGQGNTEAFF. The DNA of the CDR3 is TGCGCCAGCAGCCATCAAGGACAGGGGAACACTGAAGCTTTCTTT.

About this clone itself: Relative to the germline gene, one junction end is altered; a read error may explain this. This sequence joins TRBV7-8 and TRBJ1-2, with D possibly TRBD1 on 6 matching bases. The length of the CDR3 is 15 residues. CDR1 is SGHVS, CDR2 FQNEAQ, per germline. CDR3 bases: TGCCACAAGCACAGGGAGCCCCTGTTAGGTTATGGCTACACCTTC. Its translation is CHKHREPLLGYGYTF.